The present entry profiles one T cell receptor beta chain with its context. What it binds is unknown. The V end was cut by 7 bases, the J end by 6 bases, with 9 bases between. The CDR3 spans 11 residues. Germline CDR1 and CDR2: LNHDA and SQIVND (reference sequence). The data were obtained in a study of CD8 T cells in Susac syndrome. Stable or active relapsing-remitting multiple sclerosis, untreated and meeting revised McDonald criteria, defined the controls. Study-level results: A relatively small number of individuals underwent TCR sequencing and HLA analysis.

Reverse transcription of about 0.5 to 1 ug RNA used random hexamers. The method of amplification for TCR beta CDR3 was immunoSEQ multiplex PCR, covering 54 Vbeta and 13 Jbeta. TCRdb reprocessed the immunoSEQ multiplex PCR reads via MiXCR and lists one record per CDR3 protein. Of fewer than 150,000 distinct CDR3 sequences listed, 85% to 95% are singletons. This TCR derives from a human donor with multiple sclerosis. Sequencing was done on a sample of CD4+ T cells from PBMCs. This rearrangement joins TRBV19 to TRBJ1-1; D is unclear. CDR3 amino acids: CASKNSAEAFF. The CDR3 coding sequence is TGTGCCAGTAAAAACTCCGCTGAAGCTTTCTTT.